This T cell receptor beta chain appears in the sequencing data of a study of cytomegalovirus exposure and HLA in healthy donors. Study-wide findings and caveats: It was approximately 160 TCR beta chains that were listed as cytomegalovirus-associated.

The V gene's germline CDR1 is MGHRA and CDR2 YSYEKL. V lost 1 base, J lost 8 bases, and 20 bases lay in between. This CDR3 spans 17 amino acids. On this clone: The target antigen is unknown.

Amplification used 60 Vbeta primers and 13 Jbeta primers. The repertoire was sequenced with immunoSEQ multiplex PCR; TCRdb's copy has only in-frame clones and lacks some. This table holds roughly 170,000 clones, just under 80% found once. The chain recombines TRBV4-1 with TRBJ1-4; a possible D gene is TRBD1 (5 bases). The sequencing sample was made of PBMCs. The receptor comes from a young man in good health and CMV-seronegative. The CDR3 bases are TGCGCCAGCAGCCAAGTCTTTTACGTTTCGGGGGACGAAAAACTGTTTTTT. This codes for CASSQVFYVSGDEKLFF.